These 8 T cell receptor beta chains were all obtained from the same sample, sequenced in a study of cytomegalovirus exposure and HLA in healthy donors. This PCR relied on a set of 60 Vbeta primers and 13 Jbeta primers. Only in-frame clones appear in the TCRdb table, and some are missing; sequencing was by immunoSEQ multiplex PCR. The sample shows around 150,000 clones, about 64% of them seen only once. The specimen sequenced was PBMCs. The receptors were gathered from a woman in her thirties in good health and CMV-seropositive.

This chain connects TRBV28 to TRBJ1-5; 9 positions agree with TRBD1. V gave up 6 bases and J gave up 4 bases; unmatched junction bases: 1. CDR3 length: 13 residues. The germline CDR1 and CDR2 sequences are MDHEN and SYDVKM. Written as DNA, the CDR3 is TGTGCCAGCAGACAGGGGGCTAATCAGCCCCAGCATTTT. The encoded protein is CASRQGANQPQHF.

The chain has TRBV5-1 and TRBJ1-4, with D possibly being TRBD1 (5 bases). V was trimmed by 3 bases and J by 0 bases, leaving 12 bases between them. Germline loops: CDR1 SGHRS, CDR2 YFSETQ. The CDR3 covers 16 residues. The CDR3 region is CASSYLQAPTNEKLFF. Written as DNA, the CDR3 is TGCGCCAGCAGCTACTTACAGGCCCCAACTAATGAAAAACTGTTTTTT.

The V and J genes are TRBV6-1 and TRBJ1-2; TRBD1 aligns across 8 bases. CDR1 and CDR2 from the germline V gene are MNHNS and SASEGT. The CDR3 contains 14 residues. With 10 bases clipped from V and 4 bases from J, the junction kept 11 bases outside the gene matches. DNA of the CDR3: TGTGCCACCCAGACGGTCGACAGGGGCTATGGCTACACCTTC. This sequence encodes CATQTVDRGYGYTF.

This chain uses TRBV2 with TRBJ2-2, with D perhaps TRBD1 (5 bases). The length of the CDR3 is 15 residues. V was pared by 3 bases and J by 0 bases, with 8 bases between. In germline, CDR1 is SNHLY, CDR2 FYNNEI. CDR3 sequence (DNA): TGTGCCAGCAGTGACCCAGGGACGAACACCGGGGAGCTGTTTTTT. It translates to CASSDPGTNTGELFF.

This clone was recorded a few times. The chain joins TRBV7-9 to TRBJ1-2; 8 bases map to TRBD1. Germline V lookup: CDR1 SEHNR, CDR2 FQNEAQ (reference sequence). The CDR3 has 13 residues. Trimming took 1 base from V and 6 from J; bases not matched to a gene: 1. The CDR3 nucleotides read TGTGCCAGCAGCTTAGGACAGGGGAATGGCTACACCTTC. It encodes CASSLGQGNGYTF.

This clone occurred a few times. The rearrangement uses TRBV6-1 and TRBJ1-5; D is possibly TRBD1 (5 bases). Germline V gene lookup returns CDR1 MNHNS and CDR2 SASEGT. CDR3 size: 15 residues. Trimming pared 6 bases from V and 3 bases from J, leaving 15 bases between. This chain's CDR3 is CASRTGALDNQPQHF. The CDR3 DNA follows: TGTGCCAGCAGAACAGGCGCCCTTGACAATCAGCCCCAGCATTTT.

Concerning this clone itself: An end of the junction differs from the germline gene, which may be a read error. J is TRBJ2-1 and V is TRBV29-1; the match to TRBD2 covers 9 bases. There are 14 residues in the CDR3. Germline CDR1 is SQVTM and CDR2 is ANQGSEA. CDR3 protein: CSVEGREGNNEQFF. CDR3 nucleotides: TGCAGCGTAGAAGGGCGGGAGGGTAACAATGAGCAGTTCTTC.

This chain links TRBV7-9 with TRBJ2-5; 11 bases fit TRBD2. CDR1 SEHNR and CDR2 FQNEAQ come from the germline V gene (reference sequence). The J segment lost 7 bases and the V segment lost 5 bases, leaving 18 bases of the junction unmatched. The CDR3 extends over 18 amino acids. The CDR3: CASSTNIAGGPLVGTQYF. In DNA, the CDR3 is TGTGCCAGCAGCACCAATATAGCGGGAGGGCCGCTGGTTGGGACCCAGTACTTC.